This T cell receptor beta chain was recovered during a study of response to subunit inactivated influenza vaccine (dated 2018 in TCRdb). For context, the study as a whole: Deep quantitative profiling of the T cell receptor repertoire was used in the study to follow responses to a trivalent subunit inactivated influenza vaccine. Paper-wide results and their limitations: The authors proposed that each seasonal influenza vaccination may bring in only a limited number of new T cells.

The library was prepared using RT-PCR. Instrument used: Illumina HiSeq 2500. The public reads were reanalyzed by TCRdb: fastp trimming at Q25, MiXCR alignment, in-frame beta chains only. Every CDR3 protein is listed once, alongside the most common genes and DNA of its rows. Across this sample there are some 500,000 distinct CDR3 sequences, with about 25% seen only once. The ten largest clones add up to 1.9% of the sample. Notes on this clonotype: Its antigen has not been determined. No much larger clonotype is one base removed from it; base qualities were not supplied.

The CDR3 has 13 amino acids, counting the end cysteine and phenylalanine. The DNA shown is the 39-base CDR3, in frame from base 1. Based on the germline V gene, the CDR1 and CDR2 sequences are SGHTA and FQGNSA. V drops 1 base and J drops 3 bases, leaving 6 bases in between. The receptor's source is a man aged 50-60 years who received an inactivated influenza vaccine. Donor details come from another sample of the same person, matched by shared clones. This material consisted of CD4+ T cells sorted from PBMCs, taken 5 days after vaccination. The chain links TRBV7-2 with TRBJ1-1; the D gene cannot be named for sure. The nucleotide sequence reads TGTGCCAGCAGCTTAGAGGGAGACACTGAAGCTTTCTTT. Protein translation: CASSLEGDTEAFF. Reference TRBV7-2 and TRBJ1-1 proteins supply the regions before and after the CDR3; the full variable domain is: GAGVSQSPSNKVTEKGKDVELRCDPISGHTALYWYRQSLGQGLEFLIYFQGNSAPDKSGLPSDRFSAERTGGSVSTLTIQRTQQEDSAVYLCASSLEGDTEAFFGQGTRLTVV.